Listed below are T cell receptor beta chains from one sample, sequenced in a study of CD8 T cells in Susac syndrome. TCRdb recomputed calls from the immunoSEQ multiplex PCR reads with MiXCR, one row per CDR3 protein. The sample has around 110,000 distinct CDR3 sequences; nearly 96% are singletons. The specimen was CD4+ T cells from PBMCs. These receptors came from a human donor with Susac syndrome. The CDR3 runs from the conserved cysteine through the conserved F or W. The order of the fields is CDR3 protein, V gene, J gene.

CASSLARGTAKISNQPQHF	TRBV12-3/TRBV12-4	TRBJ1-5
CSTSQGNTEAFF	TRBV29-1	TRBJ1-1
CASSLGSSTQPQHF	TRBV12-3/TRBV12-4	TRBJ1-5
CSVDLWTGNTEAFF	TRBV29-1	TRBJ1-1
CSARDSLAGLREQFF	TRBV20-1	TRBJ2-1
CASSSRDRAYEQYF	TRBV21-1	TRBJ2-7
CASSQGEGGVGTDTQYF	TRBV4-1	TRBJ2-3
CASSESGRWQPQHF	TRBV25-1	TRBJ1-5
CASSLTLRAPDGYTF	TRBV7-3	TRBJ1-2
CASSEIRTDYGYTF	TRBV6-1	TRBJ1-2
CSVDPMRLAVGNEQFF	TRBV29-1	TRBJ2-1
CASSPRPGTGGYEQYF	TRBV12-3/TRBV12-4	TRBJ2-7
CASSESGNTEVFF	TRBV10-2	TRBJ1-1
CSVTQGAMETQYF	TRBV29-1	TRBJ2-5
CSAFSGSSYEQYF	TRBV29-1	TRBJ2-7
CSVDKDGNTEASF	TRBV29-1	TRBJ1-1
CASSLRGDNQPQHF	TRBV5-1	TRBJ1-5
CASSYSARAGNIQYF	TRBV6-5	TRBJ2-4
CSVGWLAGDTQYF	TRBV29-1	TRBJ2-3
CSANRGRGEQYF	TRBV20-1	TRBJ2-7
CSATRPLSQETQYF	TRBV29-1	TRBJ2-5
CSVARSGAETQYF	TRBV29-1	TRBJ2-5
CSALQGSEQFF	TRBV29-1	TRBJ2-1